Judged by abundance, the clone carrying this TCR beta chain is large. Its antigen remains unidentified. This sample stems from a study of long-term antiretroviral therapy in people with HIV. Study observations and caveats: Information pertaining to ART adherence, viral resistance or therapeutic modifications was not obtained. Pre-ART expanded clones dominated the repertoire at every time point.

Cryopreserved PBMC, at about 0.85-11 million per sample, were present before DNA extraction. V dropped 6 bases and J dropped 5 bases, with 11 bases sitting between them. CDR3 size: 13 residues. The germline gives CDR1 MNHEY, CDR2 SVGAGI. immunoSEQ v3.0 was run at survey level. Sequencing targeted 40,000-50,000 T-cell genomes per sample. The data were produced by immunoSEQ multiplex PCR, yet TCRdb's version contains in-frame clones alone and is incomplete. Here the sample spans around 23,000 clones, 81% being singletons. This rearrangement joins TRBV6-5 to TRBJ2-1; D is uncertain. The material was unsorted PBMCs, obtained at the start of antiretroviral therapy, before treatment. The receptor's source is a woman under 30 with HIV. For the CDR3, the DNA is TGTGCCAGCAGGTACGGCGCTCACAATGAGCAGTTCTTC. Translation gives CASRYGAHNEQFF.